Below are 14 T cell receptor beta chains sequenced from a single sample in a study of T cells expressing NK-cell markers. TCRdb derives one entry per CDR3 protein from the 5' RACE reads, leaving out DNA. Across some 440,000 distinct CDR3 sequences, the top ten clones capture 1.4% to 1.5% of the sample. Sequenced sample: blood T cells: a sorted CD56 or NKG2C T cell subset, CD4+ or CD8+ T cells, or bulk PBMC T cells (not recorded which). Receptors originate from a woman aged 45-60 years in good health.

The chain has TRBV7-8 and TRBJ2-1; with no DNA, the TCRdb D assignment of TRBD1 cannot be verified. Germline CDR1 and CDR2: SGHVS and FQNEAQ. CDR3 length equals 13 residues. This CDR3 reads CASSKGQVHEQFF. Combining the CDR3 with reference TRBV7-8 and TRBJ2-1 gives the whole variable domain GAGVSQSPRYKVAKRGQDVALRCDPISGHVSLFWYQQALGQGPEFLTYFQNEAQLDKSGLPSDRFFAERPEGSVSTLKIQRTQQEDSAVYLCASSKGQVHEQFFGPGTRLTVL.

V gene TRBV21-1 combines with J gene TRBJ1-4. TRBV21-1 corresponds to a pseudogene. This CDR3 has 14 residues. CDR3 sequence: CASSNRIRNEKLFF.

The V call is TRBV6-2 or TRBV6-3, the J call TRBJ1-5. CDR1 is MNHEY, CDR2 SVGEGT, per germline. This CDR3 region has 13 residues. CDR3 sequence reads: CASSRWLNQPQHF.

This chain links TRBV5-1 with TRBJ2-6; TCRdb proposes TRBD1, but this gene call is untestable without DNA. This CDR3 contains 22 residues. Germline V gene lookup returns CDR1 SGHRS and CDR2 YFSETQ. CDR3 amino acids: CASSLARGMEARATSGANVLTF.

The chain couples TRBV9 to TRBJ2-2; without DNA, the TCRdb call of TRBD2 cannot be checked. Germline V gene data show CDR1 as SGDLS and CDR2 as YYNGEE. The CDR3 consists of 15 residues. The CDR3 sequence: CASSEVAGGHGELFF.

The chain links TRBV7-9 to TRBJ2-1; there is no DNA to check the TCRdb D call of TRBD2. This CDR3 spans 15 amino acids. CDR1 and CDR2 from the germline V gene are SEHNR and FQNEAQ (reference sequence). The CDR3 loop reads CASSPRREGHNEQFF.

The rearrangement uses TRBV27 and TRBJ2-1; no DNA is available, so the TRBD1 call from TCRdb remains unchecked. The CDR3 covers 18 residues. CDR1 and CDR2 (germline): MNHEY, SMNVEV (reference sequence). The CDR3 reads CASSPTPPGVPTYNEQFF.

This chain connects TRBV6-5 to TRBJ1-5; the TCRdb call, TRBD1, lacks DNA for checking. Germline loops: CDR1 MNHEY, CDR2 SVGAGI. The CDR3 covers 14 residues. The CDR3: CASSWGQENQPQHF.

The CDR3 protein is CAWGLGVAETQYF. The rearrangement uses TRBV30 and TRBJ2-5. Germline loops: CDR1 GTSNPN, CDR2 SVGIG (reference sequence). This CDR3 region has 13 residues.

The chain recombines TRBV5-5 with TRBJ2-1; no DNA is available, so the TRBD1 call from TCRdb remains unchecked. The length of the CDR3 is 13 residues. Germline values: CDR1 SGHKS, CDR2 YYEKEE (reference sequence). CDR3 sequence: CASRPLLNNEQFF.

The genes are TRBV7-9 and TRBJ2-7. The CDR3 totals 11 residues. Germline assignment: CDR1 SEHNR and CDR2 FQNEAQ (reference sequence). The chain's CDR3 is CASRLFHEQYF.

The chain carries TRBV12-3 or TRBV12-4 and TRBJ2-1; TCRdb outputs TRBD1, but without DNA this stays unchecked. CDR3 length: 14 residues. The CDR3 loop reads CASSPLWENNEQFF.

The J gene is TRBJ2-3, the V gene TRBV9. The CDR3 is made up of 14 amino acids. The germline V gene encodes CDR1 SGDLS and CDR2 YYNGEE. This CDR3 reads CASSPKPSTDTQYF. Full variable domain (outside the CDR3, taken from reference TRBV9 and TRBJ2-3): DSGVTQTPKHLITATGQRVTLRCSPRSGDLSVYWYQQSLDQGLQFLIQYYNGEERAKGNILERFSAQQFPDLHSELNLSSLELGDSALYFCASSPKPSTDTQYFGPGTRLTVL.

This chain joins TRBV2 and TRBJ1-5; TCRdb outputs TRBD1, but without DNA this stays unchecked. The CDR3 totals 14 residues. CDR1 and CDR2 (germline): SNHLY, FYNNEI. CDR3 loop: CASSPEAGGQPQHF.